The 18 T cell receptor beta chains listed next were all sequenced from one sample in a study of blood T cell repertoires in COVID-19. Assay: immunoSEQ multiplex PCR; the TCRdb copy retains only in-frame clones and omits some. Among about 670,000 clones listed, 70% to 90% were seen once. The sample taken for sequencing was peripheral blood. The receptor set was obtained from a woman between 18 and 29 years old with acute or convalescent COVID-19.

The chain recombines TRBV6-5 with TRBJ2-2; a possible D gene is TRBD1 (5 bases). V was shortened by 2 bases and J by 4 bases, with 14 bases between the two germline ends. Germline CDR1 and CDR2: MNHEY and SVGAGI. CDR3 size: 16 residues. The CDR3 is CASSYAGFASTGELFF. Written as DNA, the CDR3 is TGTGCCAGCAGTTACGCAGGGTTTGCTTCCACCGGGGAGCTGTTTTTT.

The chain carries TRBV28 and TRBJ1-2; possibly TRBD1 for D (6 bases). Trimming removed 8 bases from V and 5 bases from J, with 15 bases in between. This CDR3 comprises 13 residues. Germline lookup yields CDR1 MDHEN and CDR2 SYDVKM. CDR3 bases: TGTGCCAGCGCAACAGGGTCCCCGTATGGCTACACCTTC. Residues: CASATGSPYGYTF.

As DNA, the CDR3 is TGTGCCAGCAGCGCGTCACAGGGGGCGTACTACGAGCAGTACTTC. This codes for CASSASQGAYYEQYF. The J gene is TRBJ2-7, the V gene TRBV9; TRBD1 agrees at 9 bases. Germline V gene sequence: CDR1 SGDLS, CDR2 YYNGEE. J lost 3 bases, V lost 3 bases, and 7 bases had no gene match. This CDR3 region has 15 residues.

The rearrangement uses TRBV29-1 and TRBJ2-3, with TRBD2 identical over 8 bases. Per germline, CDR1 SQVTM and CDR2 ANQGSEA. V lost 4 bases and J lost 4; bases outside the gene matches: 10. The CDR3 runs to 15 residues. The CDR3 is CSVVRAGAQADTQYF. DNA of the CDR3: TGCAGCGTTGTTCGAGCGGGGGCCCAGGCAGATACGCAGTATTTT.

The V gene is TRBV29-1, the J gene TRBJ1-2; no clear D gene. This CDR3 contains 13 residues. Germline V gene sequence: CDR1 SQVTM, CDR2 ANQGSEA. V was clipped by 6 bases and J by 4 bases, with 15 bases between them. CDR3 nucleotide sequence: TGCAGCGTGGGCCCGGGGTCGGGCTATGGCTACACCTTC. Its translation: CSVGPGSGYGYTF.

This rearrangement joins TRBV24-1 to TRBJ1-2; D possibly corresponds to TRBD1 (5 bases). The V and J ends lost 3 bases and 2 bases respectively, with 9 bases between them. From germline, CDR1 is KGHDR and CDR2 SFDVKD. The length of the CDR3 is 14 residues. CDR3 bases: TGTGCCACCAGTGATCCGACAGTGAACTATGGCTACACCTTC. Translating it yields CATSDPTVNYGYTF.

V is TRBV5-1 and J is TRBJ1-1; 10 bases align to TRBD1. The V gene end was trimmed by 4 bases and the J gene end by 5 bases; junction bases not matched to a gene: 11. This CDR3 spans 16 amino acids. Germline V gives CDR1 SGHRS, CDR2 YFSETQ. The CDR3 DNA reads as TGCGCCAGCAGCGCCTTGACAGGGGGCGAGGGGACTGAAGCTTTCTTT. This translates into CASSALTGGEGTEAFF.

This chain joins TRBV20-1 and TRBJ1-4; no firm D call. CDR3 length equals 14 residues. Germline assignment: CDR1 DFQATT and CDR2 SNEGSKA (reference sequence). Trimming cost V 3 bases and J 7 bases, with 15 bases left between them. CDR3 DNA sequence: TGCAGTGCTAGTATGAGGATTCCGGGTGAAAAACTGTTTTTT. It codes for CSASMRIPGEKLFF.

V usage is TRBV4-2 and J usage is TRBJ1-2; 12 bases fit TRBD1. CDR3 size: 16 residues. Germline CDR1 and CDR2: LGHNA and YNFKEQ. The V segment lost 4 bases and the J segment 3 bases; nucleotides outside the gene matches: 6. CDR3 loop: CASSRGQGAEDYGYTF. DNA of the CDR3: TGTGCCAGCAGCCGGGGACAGGGGGCCGAGGACTATGGCTACACCTTC.

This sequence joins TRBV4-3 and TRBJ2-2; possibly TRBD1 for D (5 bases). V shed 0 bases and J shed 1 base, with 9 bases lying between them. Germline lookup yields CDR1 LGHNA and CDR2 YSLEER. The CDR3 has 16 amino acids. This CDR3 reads CASSQDRTLNTGELFF. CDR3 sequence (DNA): TGCGCCAGCAGCCAAGACCGGACACTGAACACCGGGGAGCTGTTTTTT.

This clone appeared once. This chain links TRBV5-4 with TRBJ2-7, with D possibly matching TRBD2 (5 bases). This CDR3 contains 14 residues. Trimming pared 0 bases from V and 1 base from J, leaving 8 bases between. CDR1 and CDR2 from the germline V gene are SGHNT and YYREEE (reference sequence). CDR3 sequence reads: CASSLEGGSYEQYF. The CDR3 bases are TGTGCCAGCAGCTTGGAGGGCGGGTCCTACGAGCAGTACTTC.

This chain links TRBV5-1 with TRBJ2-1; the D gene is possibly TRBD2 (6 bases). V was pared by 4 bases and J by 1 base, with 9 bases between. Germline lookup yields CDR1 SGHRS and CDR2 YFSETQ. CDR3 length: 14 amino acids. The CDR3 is CASSPGLSYNEQFF. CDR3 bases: TGCGCCAGCAGCCCAGGACTATCCTACAATGAGCAGTTCTTC.

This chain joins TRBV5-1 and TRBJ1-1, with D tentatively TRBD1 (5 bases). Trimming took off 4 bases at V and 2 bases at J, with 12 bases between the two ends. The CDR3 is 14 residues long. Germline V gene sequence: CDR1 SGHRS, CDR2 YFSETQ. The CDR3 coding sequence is TGCGCCAGCAGCCCGGACGGGGGTAACACTGAAGCTTTCTTT. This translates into CASSPDGGNTEAFF. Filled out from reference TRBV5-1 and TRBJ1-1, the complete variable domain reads KAGVTQTPRYLIKTRGQQVTLSCSPISGHRSVSWYQQTPGQGLQFLFEYFSETQRNKGNFPGRFSGRQFSNSRSEMNVSTLELGDSALYLCASSPDGGNTEAFFGQGTRLTVV.

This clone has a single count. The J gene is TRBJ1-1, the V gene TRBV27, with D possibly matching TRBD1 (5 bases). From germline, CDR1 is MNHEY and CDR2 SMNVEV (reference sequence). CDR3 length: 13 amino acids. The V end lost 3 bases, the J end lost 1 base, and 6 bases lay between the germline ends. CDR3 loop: CASSFGQNTEAFF. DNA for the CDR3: TGTGCCAGCAGTTTTGGACAGAACACTGAAGCTTTCTTT.

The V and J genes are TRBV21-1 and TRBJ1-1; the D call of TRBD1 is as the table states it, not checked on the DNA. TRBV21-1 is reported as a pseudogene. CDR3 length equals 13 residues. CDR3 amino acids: CASSKGAGYEAFF. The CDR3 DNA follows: TGTGCCAGCAGCAAAGGAGCAGGTTATGAAGCTTTCTTT.

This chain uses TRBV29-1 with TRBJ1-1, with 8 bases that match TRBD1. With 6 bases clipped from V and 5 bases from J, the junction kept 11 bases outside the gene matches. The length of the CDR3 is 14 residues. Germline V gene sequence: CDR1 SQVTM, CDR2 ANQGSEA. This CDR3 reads CSVETGQGWTEAFF. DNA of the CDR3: TGCAGCGTGGAGACCGGACAGGGATGGACTGAAGCTTTCTTT.

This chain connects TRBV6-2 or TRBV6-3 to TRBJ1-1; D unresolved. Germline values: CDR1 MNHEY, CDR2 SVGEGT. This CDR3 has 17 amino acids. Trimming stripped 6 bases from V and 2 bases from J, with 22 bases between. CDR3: CASSLLRLSLYNTEAFF. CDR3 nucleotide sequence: TGTGCCAGCAGCCTTCTCAGACTTTCCCTCTACAACACTGAAGCTTTCTTT.

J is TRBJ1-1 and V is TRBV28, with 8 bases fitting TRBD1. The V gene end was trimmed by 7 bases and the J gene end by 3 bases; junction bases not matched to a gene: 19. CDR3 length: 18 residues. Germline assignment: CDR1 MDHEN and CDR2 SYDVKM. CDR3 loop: CASTPVSPGGVSDTEAFF. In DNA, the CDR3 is TGTGCCAGCACGCCAGTTTCCCCAGGGGGCGTTTCGGACACTGAAGCTTTCTTT.